Given below is one T cell receptor beta chain in context. The data were obtained in a study of blood T cell repertoires in COVID-19. About the research overall: Sites in the United States, Italy and Spain provided acute and convalescent COVID-19 samples.

The V end was cut by 3 bases, the J end by 3 bases, with 12 bases between. CDR3 length: 15 residues. From germline, CDR1 is SGDLS and CDR2 YYNGEE. Enrollment of patients from Seattle took place during active infection, with longitudinal follow-up. TCRdb's copy holds only in-frame clones and misses some; the assay was immunoSEQ multiplex PCR. The repertoire includes 85,000 to 130,000 clones, 76% of them detected once, and 6.2% sits in the top ten. The chain recombines TRBV9 with TRBJ2-2; D possibly corresponds to TRBD1 (6 bases). This sequence originates from a man older than 75 with COVID-19, enrolled during active disease. Sequencing used peripheral blood. CDR3 in DNA: TGTGCCAGCAGCGACGGCCAGGGGTACACCGGGGAGCTGTTTTTT. It codes for CASSDGQGYTGELFF. Full variable domain (outside the CDR3, taken from reference TRBV9 and TRBJ2-2): DSGVTQTPKHLITATGQRVTLRCSPRSGDLSVYWYQQSLDQGLQFLIQYYNGEERAKGNILERFSAQQFPDLHSELNLSSLELGDSALYFCASSDGQGYTGELFFGEGSRLTVL.